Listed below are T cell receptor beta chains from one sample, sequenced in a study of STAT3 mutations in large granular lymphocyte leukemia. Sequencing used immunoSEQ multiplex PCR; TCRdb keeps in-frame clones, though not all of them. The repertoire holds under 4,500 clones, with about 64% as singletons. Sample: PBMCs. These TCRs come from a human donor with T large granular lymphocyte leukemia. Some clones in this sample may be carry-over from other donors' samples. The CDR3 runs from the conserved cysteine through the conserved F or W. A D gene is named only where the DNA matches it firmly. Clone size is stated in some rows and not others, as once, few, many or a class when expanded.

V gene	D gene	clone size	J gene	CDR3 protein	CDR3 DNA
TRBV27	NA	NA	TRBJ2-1	CASTSVGPYNEQFF	TGTGCCAGCACCTCGGTGGGCCCCTACAATGAGCAGTTCTTC
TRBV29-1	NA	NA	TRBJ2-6	CSVEVASTGANVLTF	TGCAGCGTTGAAGTGGCGTCGACCGGGGCCAACGTCCTGACTTTC
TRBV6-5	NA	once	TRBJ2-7	CASSYRLISYEQYF	TGTGCCAGCAGTTACCGACTGATATCCTACGAGCAGTACTTC
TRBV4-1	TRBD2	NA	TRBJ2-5	CASSQVPPGLAMETQYF	TGCGCCAGCAGCCAGGTCCCGCCGGGACTAGCTATGGAGACCCAGTACTTC
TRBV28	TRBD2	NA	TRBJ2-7	CASSFRTSGRYEQYF	TGTGCCAGCAGTTTCCGGACTAGCGGGAGATACGAGCAGTACTTC
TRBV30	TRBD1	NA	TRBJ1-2	CAQYTGTGVGYTF	TGTGCCCAATACACCGGGACAGGGGTTGGCTACACCTTC
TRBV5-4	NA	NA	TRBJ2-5	CASSLAQETQYF	TGTGCCAGCAGCTTGGCGCAAGAGACCCAGTACTTC
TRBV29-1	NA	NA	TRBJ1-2	CSVEGQGHGYTF	TGCAGCGTTGAAGGTCAGGGCCATGGCTACACCTTC
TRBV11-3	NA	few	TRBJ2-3	CASSPNGQGGGTDTQYF	TGTGCCAGCAGCCCAAATGGACAGGGAGGGGGCACAGATACGCAGTATTTT
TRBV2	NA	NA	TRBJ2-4	CASWGSKNIQYF	TGTGCCAGCTGGGGGAGCAAAAACATTCAGTACTTC
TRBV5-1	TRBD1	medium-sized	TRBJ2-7	CASSLEGRGSDF	TGCGCCAGCAGCTTGGAAGGCAGGGGGTCGGACTTC
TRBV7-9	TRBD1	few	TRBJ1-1	CASSPDRGVRNTEAFF	TGTGCCAGCAGTCCCGACAGGGGGGTTAGGAACACTGAAGCTTTCTTT
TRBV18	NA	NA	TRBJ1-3	CASSPLQSSGNTIYF	TGTGCCAGCTCACCTTTACAGAGCTCTGGAAACACCATATATTTT
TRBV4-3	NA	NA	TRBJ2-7	CASSQGTLAVSSYEQYF	TGCGCCAGCAGCCAAGGTACCTTAGCGGTTAGCTCCTACGAGCAGTACTTC
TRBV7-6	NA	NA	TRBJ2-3	CASSSRVGRAGDTQYF	TGTGCCAGCAGCTCCAGAGTGGGAAGGGCAGGAGATACGCAGTATTTT
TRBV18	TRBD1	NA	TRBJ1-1	CASTTGTGFTEAFF	TGTGCCAGCACCACTGGGACAGGGTTCACTGAAGCTTTCTTT
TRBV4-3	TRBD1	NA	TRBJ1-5	CASSQDWTGGDQPQHF	TGCGCCAGCAGCCAAGATTGGACAGGGGGCGACCAGCCCCAGCATTTT
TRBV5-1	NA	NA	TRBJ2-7	CASSLAGADEQYF	TGCGCCAGCAGCTTGGCCGGGGCGGACGAGCAGTACTTC
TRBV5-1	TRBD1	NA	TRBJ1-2	CASSVAGGTPYGYTF	TGCGCCAGCAGCGTCGCAGGGGGAACACCCTATGGCTACACCTTC
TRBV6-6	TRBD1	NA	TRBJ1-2	CASTTGTGGVDGYTF	TGTGCCAGCACAACCGGGACAGGGGGCGTAGATGGCTACACCTTC
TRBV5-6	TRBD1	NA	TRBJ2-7	CASSSGDRYTYEQYF	TGTGCCAGCAGCTCCGGGGACAGGTACACCTACGAGCAGTACTTC
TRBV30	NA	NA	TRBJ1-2	CAWSVRGGGYTF	TGTGCCTGGAGTGTACGAGGGGGAGGCTACACCTTC
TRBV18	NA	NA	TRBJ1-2	CASSPRDSYGYTF	TGTGCCAGCTCACCAAGAGACAGCTATGGCTACACCTTC
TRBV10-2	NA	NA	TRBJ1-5	CASSQGPAQPQHF	TGCGCCAGCAGCCAGGGGCCGGCCCAGCCCCAGCATTTT
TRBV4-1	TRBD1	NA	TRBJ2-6	CASSQGKTGGNSGANVLTF	TGCGCCAGCAGCCAAGGGAAGACAGGGGGTAACTCTGGGGCCAACGTCCTGACTTTC
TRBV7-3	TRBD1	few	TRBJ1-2	CASSFYRGGGYTF	TGTGCCAGCAGCTTCTACAGGGGCGGTGGCTACACCTTC
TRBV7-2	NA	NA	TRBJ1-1	CASSQRRNTEAFF	TGTGCCAGCAGCCAAAGGAGGAACACTGAAGCTTTCTTT
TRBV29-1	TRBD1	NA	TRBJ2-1	CSGLPGQGGNEQFF	TGCAGCGGCTTACCGGGACAGGGAGGGAATGAGCAGTTCTTC
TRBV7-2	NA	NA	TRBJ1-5	CASSPLWVGGNQPQHF	TGTGCCAGCAGCCCACTTTGGGTTGGCGGCAATCAGCCCCAGCATTTT
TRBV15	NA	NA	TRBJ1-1	CATSTGVWTEAFF	TGTGCCACCAGCACCGGGGTTTGGACTGAAGCTTTCTTT
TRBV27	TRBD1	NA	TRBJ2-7	CASAGTGFYEQYF	TGTGCCAGCGCCGGGACAGGGTTCTACGAGCAGTACTTC
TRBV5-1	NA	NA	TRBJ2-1	CASSLEAGGGNEQFF	TGCGCCAGCAGCTTGGAGGCAGGGGGAGGGAATGAGCAGTTCTTC
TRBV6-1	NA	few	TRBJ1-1	CATLTPGVTEAFF	TGTGCCACCCTAACGCCAGGGGTAACTGAAGCTTTCTTT
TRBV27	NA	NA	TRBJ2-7	CASSLKHSYEQYF	TGTGCCAGCAGTCTCAAACACTCCTACGAGCAGTACTTC
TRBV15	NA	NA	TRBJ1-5	CATSRVTEDQPQHF	TGTGCCACCAGCAGAGTGACAGAAGATCAGCCCCAGCATTTT
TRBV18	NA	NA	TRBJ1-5	CASSQGHGMANQPQHF	TGTGCCAGCTCACAGGGTCATGGGATGGCCAATCAGCCCCAGCATTTT
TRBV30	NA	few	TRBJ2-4	CAWSRRDLLAKNIQYF	TGTGCCTGGAGTAGACGGGACCTACTAGCCAAAAACATTCAGTACTTC
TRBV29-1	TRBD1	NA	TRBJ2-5	CSVEGVRGGVGETQYF	TGCAGCGTTGAGGGTGTTCGAGGGGGCGTGGGGGAGACCCAGTACTTC
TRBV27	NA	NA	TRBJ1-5	CASSFHRQPQHF	TGTGCCAGCAGTTTCCATCGACAGCCCCAGCATTTT
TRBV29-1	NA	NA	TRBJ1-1	CSAGDPNTEAFF	TGCAGCGCCGGGGACCCGAACACTGAAGCTTTCTTT